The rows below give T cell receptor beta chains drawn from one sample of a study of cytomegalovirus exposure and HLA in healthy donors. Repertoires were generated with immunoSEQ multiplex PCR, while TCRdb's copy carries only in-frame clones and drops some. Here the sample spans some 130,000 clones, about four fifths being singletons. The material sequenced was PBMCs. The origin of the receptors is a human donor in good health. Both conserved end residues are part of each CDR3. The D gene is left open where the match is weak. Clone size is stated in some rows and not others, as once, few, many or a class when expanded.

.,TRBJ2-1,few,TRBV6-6,TGTGCCAGCAGTTACTCGGGGCTGGCGGGGGCCAATGAGCAGTTCTTC,CASSYSGLAGANEQFF
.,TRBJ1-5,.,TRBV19,TGTGCCAGTAGTATAGGTGAGGGAAGCAATCAGCCCCAGCATTTT,CASSIGEGSNQPQHF
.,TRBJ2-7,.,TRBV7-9,TGTGCCAGCAGCTTAGGGGTCCAGGGGAATGAGCAGTACTTC,CASSLGVQGNEQYF
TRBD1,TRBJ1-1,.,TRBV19,TGTGCCAGTATTCCATTACAGGGGACGGGGCGGAACACTGAAGCTTTCTTT,CASIPLQGTGRNTEAFF
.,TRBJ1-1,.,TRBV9,TGTGCCAGCAGCCTAGTGGGAGCGAACACTGAAGCTTTCTTT,CASSLVGANTEAFF
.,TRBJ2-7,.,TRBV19,TGTGCCAGTAGCTCTTCATCGGGGCAGTACTTC,CASSSSSGQYF
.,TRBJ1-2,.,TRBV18,TGTGCCAGCTCACCTACTATGAGGGGACACCAGTCCTCAGTTGATGGCTACACCTTC,CASSPTMRGHQSSVDGYTF
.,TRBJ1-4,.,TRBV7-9,TGTGCCAGCAGCTTAGGACAGGCCAAACTGTTTTTT,CASSLGQAKLFF
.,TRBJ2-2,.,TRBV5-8,TGTGCCAGCAGCTTTCAGGGGTCTAACACCGGGGAGCTGTTTTTT,CASSFQGSNTGELFF
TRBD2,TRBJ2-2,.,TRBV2,TGTGCCAGCAGTGGGGTAGCGGGGGGTACCGGGGAGCTGTTTTTT,CASSGVAGGTGELFF
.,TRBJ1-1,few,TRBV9,TGTGCCAGCAGCCAAGTGGGGAGCACTGAAGCTTTCTTT,CASSQVGSTEAFF
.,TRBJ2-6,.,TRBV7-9,TGTGCCAGCAGCTTACAGTATCGGGGGGCGCGAGGTGGGGCCAACGTCCTGACTTTC,CASSLQYRGARGGANVLTF
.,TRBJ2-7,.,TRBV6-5,TGTGCCAGCAGATTTCAGGGGTCACAGGACTACGAGCAGTACTTC,CASRFQGSQDYEQYF
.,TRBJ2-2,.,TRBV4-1,TGCGCCAGCAGCCAAGCAGGATGGACAGTAGACACCGGGGAGCTGTTTTTT,CASSQAGWTVDTGELFF
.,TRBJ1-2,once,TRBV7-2,TGTGCCAGCAGCTTAGTGGCGGACCTGGGGGCCTATGGCTACACCTTC,CASSLVADLGAYGYTF
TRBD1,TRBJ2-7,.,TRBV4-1,TGCGCCAGCAGCCAGACCGGACAGGGAGACCCCTACGAGCAGTACTTC,CASSQTGQGDPYEQYF
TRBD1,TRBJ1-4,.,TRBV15,TGTGCCACCAGCAGCGGGACAGGGATAAGCGAAAAACTGTTTTTT,CATSSGTGISEKLFF
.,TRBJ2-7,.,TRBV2,TGTGCCAGCAGTGAAGCCGGCTACGAGCAGTACTTC,CASSEAGYEQYF
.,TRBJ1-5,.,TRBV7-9,TGTTCCGGCAGCCCGGTAGGGGGGCCCCAGCATTTT,CSGSPVGGPQHF
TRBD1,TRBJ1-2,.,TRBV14,TGTGCCAGCAGCCAGGAAGCGACAGGGGCCTATGGCTACACCTTC,CASSQEATGAYGYTF
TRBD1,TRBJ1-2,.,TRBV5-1,TGCGCCAGCAGCCCGGGGGGACAGGGGGCCTCCTATGGCTACACCTTC,CASSPGGQGASYGYTF
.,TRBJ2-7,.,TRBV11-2,TGTGCCAGCAGCTTAATAAGAGGCGGCGAGCAGTACTTC,CASSLIRGGEQYF
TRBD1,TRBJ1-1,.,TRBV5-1,TGCGCCAGCAGCGGGACAGGGGGCCCGAACACTGAAGCTTTCTTT,CASSGTGGPNTEAFF
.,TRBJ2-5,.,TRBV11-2,TGTGCCAGCAGAGGTAGCGCAGCGGACCAAGAGACCCAGTACTTC,CASRGSAADQETQYF
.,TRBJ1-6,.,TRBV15,TGTGCCACCAGCTCCCACCCGAGGGGGAATTCACCCCTCCACTTT,CATSSHPRGNSPLHF
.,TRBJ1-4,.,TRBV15,TGTGCCACCAGCACCCGAACAACAGGGATTGGACTGTTTTTT,CATSTRTTGIGLFF
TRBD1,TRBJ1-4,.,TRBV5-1,TGCGCCAGCAGCTACGGGACAGGGGAAAAACTGTTTTTT,CASSYGTGEKLFF
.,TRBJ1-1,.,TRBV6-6,TGTGCCGGGCGAATGAACACTGAAGCTTTCTTT,CAGRMNTEAFF